One sample yielded the 25 T cell receptor beta chains listed below, sequenced in a study of T cells after yellow fever vaccination. TCRdb processed the 5' RACE reads anew with MiXCR; each CDR3 protein has one entry. The table lists more than 300,000 distinct CDR3 sequences, 3.5% to 4.5% of them singletons. The material was PBMCs, obtained 15 days after the yellow fever booster vaccination. Receptor source: a man between 18 and 29 years old who received the YFV17D yellow fever vaccine.

This clonotype has a count of ten or more. The chain combines TRBV7-2 with TRBJ1-4; no clear D. This CDR3 region has 13 residues. V lost 5 bases to trimming and J lost 3 bases, with 7 bases between them. Germline loops: CDR1 SGHTA, CDR2 FQGNSA. The CDR3 nucleotides read TGTGCCAGCAGCCGGAGTGCTAATGAAAAACTGTTTTTT. This encodes CASSRSANEKLFF.

This clonotype was observed a few times. A much larger clone differs by one base, so this may be a read error. The CDR3 region is CAAWMDGSYEQYF. The CDR3 DNA sequence: TGTGCCGCTTGGATGGACGGCTCCTACGAGCAGTACTTC. The chain joins TRBV28 to TRBJ2-7; unclear D gene. Germline V gene sequence: CDR1 MDHEN, CDR2 SYDVKM. The CDR3 totals 13 residues. V lost 11 bases and J lost 0, with 14 bases in between.

This clonotype was recorded at least ten times. The J gene is TRBJ2-3, the V gene TRBV10-3; tentatively, D is TRBD2 (5 bases). In germline, CDR1 is ENHRY, CDR2 SYGVKD. V dropped 4 bases and J dropped 2 bases, with 13 bases sitting between them. The CDR3 runs to 15 residues. The CDR3 nucleotides are TGTGCCATCAGTGGTAGCAGAGGGTCCACAGATACGCAGTATTTT. Amino acids: CAISGSRGSTDTQYF.

Ten or more counts support this clonotype. The rearrangement uses TRBV5-1 and TRBJ2-4, with 7 nucleotides matching TRBD2. V shed 4 bases, J shed 5 bases, and the junction held 9 bases outside the gene matches. Germline V gives CDR1 SGHRS, CDR2 YFSETQ. CDR3 length: 15 residues. The CDR3 sequence: CASSPTSGVENIQYF. CDR3 bases: TGCGCCAGCAGCCCGACGAGCGGGGTTGAAAACATTCAGTACTTC.

This clonotype was detected only a few times. CDR3 in amino acids: CASSSTTTYNEQFF. CDR3 DNA sequence: TGTGCCAGTAGTTCCACAACGACATACAATGAGCAGTTCTTC. This rearrangement joins TRBV19 to TRBJ2-1; unclear D gene. Germline lookup yields CDR1 LNHDA and CDR2 SQIVND (reference sequence). Trimming stripped 5 bases from V and 4 bases from J, with 12 bases between. The CDR3 contains 14 residues.

This clonotype was observed at least ten times. The chain recombines TRBV25-1 with TRBJ1-5, with D perhaps matching TRBD1 (6 bases). The ends were cut back, 2 bases at V and 6 bases at J, with 17 bases in the middle. Germline CDR1 reads MGHDK; CDR2 reads SYGVNS. There are 16 residues in the CDR3. CDR3 region: CASSEMDSETGQPQHF. CDR3 nucleotides: TGTGCCAGCAGTGAAATGGACAGCGAGACGGGTCAGCCCCAGCATTTT.

In DNA form, the CDR3 reads TGCGCCAGCAGCCCCCTGACGGGGGGGAACACCGGGGAGCTGTTTTTT. Encoded protein: CASSPLTGGNTGELFF. The genes are TRBV5-1 and TRBJ2-2; 7 bases are a match to TRBD2. Germline CDR1 and CDR2: SGHRS and YFSETQ. The CDR3 has 16 amino acids. The trim removed 4 bases at V and 1 base at J, leaving 7 bases unmatched.

V gene TRBV13 combines with J gene TRBJ2-7, with TRBD1 identical over 8 bases. The J segment lost 3 bases and the V segment lost 4 bases, leaving 5 bases of the junction unmatched. CDR1 is PRHDT and CDR2 is FYEKMQ in the germline V gene (reference sequence). The CDR3 loop spans 14 amino acids. This CDR3 is CASSSYGQGYEQYF. The DNA for the CDR3 is TGTGCCAGCAGCTCATACGGACAGGGCTACGAGCAGTACTTC.

The rearrangement joins TRBV4-3 to TRBJ1-5, with TRBD1 identical over 7 bases. The CDR3 has 15 amino acids. Germline lookup yields CDR1 LGHNA and CDR2 YSLEER. With V trimmed by 1 base and J by 5 bases, 5 bases remained unmatched. The CDR3 DNA is TGCGCCAGCAGCCAAGTCAGGGGGGCAGATCAGCCCCAGCATTTT. This translates into CASSQVRGADQPQHF.

The CDR3: CASSPGTGRPSGANVLTF. CDR3 coding DNA: TGTGCCAGCAGCCCCGGGACAGGGCGACCGTCTGGGGCCAACGTCCTGACTTTC. This chain connects TRBV6-5 to TRBJ2-6; TRBD1 matches 9 bases. Germline CDR1 is MNHEY and CDR2 is SVGAGI. The CDR3 totals 18 residues. V lost 6 bases, J lost 1 base, and 10 bases stayed unmatched.

This clonotype was detected many times. The chain combines TRBV24-1 with TRBJ1-2; D gene ambiguous. There are 13 residues in the CDR3. V lost 3 bases, J lost 2 bases, and 6 bases lay in between. Germline V gene sequence: CDR1 KGHDR, CDR2 SFDVKD. CDR3: CATSDRRNYGYTF. The CDR3 DNA reads as TGTGCCACCAGTGATCGCAGGAACTATGGCTACACCTTC.

This clonotype was detected many times. The rearrangement links TRBV5-5 to TRBJ1-2; TRBD1 might be the D (6 bases). The CDR3 runs to 13 residues. The germline gives CDR1 SGHKS, CDR2 YYEKEE (reference sequence). Trimming cost V 1 base and J 6 bases, with 10 bases left between them. The CDR3 nucleotides are TGTGCCAGCAGCTTGCGAACAGGGAATGGCTACACCTTC. This translates into CASSLRTGNGYTF.

V gene TRBV20-1 combines with J gene TRBJ2-7; TRBD2 matches at 9 bases. Germline V gene sequence: CDR1 DFQATT, CDR2 SNEGSKA (reference sequence). The CDR3 loop spans 13 amino acids. The J segment lost 5 bases and the V segment lost 6 bases, leaving 8 bases of the junction unmatched. The CDR3 sequence: CSASGLARNEQYF. CDR3 coding DNA: TGCAGTGCAAGCGGACTAGCGAGAAACGAGCAGTACTTC.

This clonotype was detected ten times or more. The rearrangement joins TRBV6-5 to TRBJ1-1; perhaps TRBD1 as D (5 bases). In germline, CDR1 is MNHEY, CDR2 SVGAGI. The CDR3 has 16 residues. The V gene lost 0 bases and the J gene lost 1 base, with 12 bases spanning the gap. CDR3: CASSYSFQGGNTEAFF. CDR3 DNA sequence: TGTGCCAGCAGTTACTCCTTCCAGGGTGGGAACACTGAAGCTTTCTTT.

This clonotype showed up just a few times. The rearrangement joins TRBV5-1 to TRBJ1-1, with D possibly matching TRBD1 (6 bases). Germline CDR1 is SGHRS and CDR2 is YFSETQ. The CDR3 covers 13 residues. V lost 4 bases, J lost 9 bases, and 16 bases lay in between. The CDR3 loop is CASSEARGNKAFF. The DNA of the CDR3 is TGCGCCAGCAGCGAGGCCAGGGGAAACAAAGCTTTCTTT.

This clonotype has just a few counts. The V gene is TRBV7-8, the J gene TRBJ2-4, with D uncertain. V was trimmed by 3 bases and J by 1 base, leaving 19 bases between them. CDR3 length equals 18 residues. Germline-derived CDR1 and CDR2 are SGHVS and FQNEAQ. CDR3 in amino acids: CASSLRQLEPMAKNIQYF. CDR3 nucleotides: TGTGCCAGCAGCTTGCGACAATTAGAGCCTATGGCCAAAAACATTCAGTACTTC.

This clonotype has at least ten counts. The J gene is TRBJ2-3, the V gene TRBV7-2, with 9 bases aligning to TRBD2. The germline V gene encodes CDR1 SGHTA and CDR2 FQGNSA. The CDR3 loop spans 18 amino acids. The V and J ends lost 2 bases and 3 bases, in that order; junction bases with no gene match: 12. CDR3: CASSLRRLAGTGTDTQYF. CDR3 nucleotides: TGTGCCAGCAGCTTACGGCGTCTAGCGGGAACCGGGACAGATACGCAGTATTTT. Together with reference TRBV7-2 and TRBJ2-3, the CDR3 gives the full variable domain: GAGVSQSPSNKVTEKGKDVELRCDPISGHTALYWYRQSLGQGLEFLIYFQGNSAPDKSGLPSDRFSAERTGGSVSTLTIQRTQQEDSAVYLCASSLRRLAGTGTDTQYFGPGTRLTVL.

This clonotype was seen at least ten times. The junction departs from germline at one end; a sequencing error may be responsible. The chain links TRBV5-4 to TRBJ2-5; TRBD2 matches at 13 bases. CDR1 and CDR2 (germline): SGHNT, YYREEE (reference sequence). The CDR3 sequence is 15 residues long. The DNA for the CDR3 is TGCGCCAGCAGCTTGACTAGCGGGGGGCAAGAGACCCAGTACTTC. Encoded protein: CASSLTSGGQETQYF.

The table lists this clonotype with a few counts. The V call is TRBV20-1, the J call TRBJ1-2; weak D call: TRBD1 (6 bases). The CDR3 totals 13 residues. Trimming stripped 8 bases from V and 4 bases from J, with 17 bases between. Germline CDR1 reads DFQATT; CDR2 reads SNEGSKA (reference sequence). The CDR3, as DNA: TGCAGTCCCTGGGGGGGGCGCGGCTATGGCTACACCTTC. Translated: CSPWGGRGYGYTF.

This clonotype has more than one count but fewer than ten. The rearrangement joins TRBV12-3 or TRBV12-4 to TRBJ1-1, with D possibly matching TRBD1 (5 bases). The CDR3 extends over 14 amino acids. Trimming removed 3 bases at V and 1 base at J, with 9 bases between. CDR3 nucleotides: TGTGCCAGCAGTTTCCAACAGGCGAACACTGAAGCTTTCTTT. Protein: CASSFQQANTEAFF.

This chain connects TRBV29-1 to TRBJ2-7; D ambiguous. CDR1 and CDR2 (germline): SQVTM, ANQGSEA. V was shortened by 4 bases and J by 0 bases, with 7 bases between the two germline ends. The CDR3 is 12 amino acids. The CDR3 here is CSVGWVSYEQYF. The CDR3 coding sequence is TGCAGCGTTGGCTGGGTCTCCTACGAGCAGTACTTC.

This clonotype has more than one count but fewer than ten. This chain links TRBV5-1 with TRBJ2-2, with D tentatively TRBD1 (6 bases). CDR1 is SGHRS and CDR2 is YFSETQ in the germline V gene. The CDR3 contains 17 residues. Trimming removed 0 bases at V and 3 bases at J, with 15 bases between. The CDR3 bases are TGCGCCAGCAGCTTGGTCGGGCCAGGGGCTTACACCGGGGAGCTGTTTTTT. It specifies CASSLVGPGAYTGELFF.

In this sample, this clonotype turned up a few times. This chain links TRBV6-5 with TRBJ1-1; perhaps TRBD1 as D (5 bases). CDR1 is MNHEY, CDR2 SVGAGI, per germline. This CDR3 comprises 14 residues. The germline V and J ends were trimmed by 2 bases and 5 bases, with 12 bases remaining between them. CDR3 sequence: CASSYPQGETEAFF. CDR3 coding DNA: TGTGCCAGCAGTTACCCCCAAGGGGAGACTGAAGCTTTCTTT.

The rearrangement links TRBV2 to TRBJ2-2; 7 nucleotides align to TRBD1. Germline V CDR1 and CDR2: SNHLY, FYNNEI. The CDR3 consists of 14 residues. J gave up 7 bases and V 3 bases, and 5 bases lay outside the gene matches. CDR3 sequence (DNA): TGTGCCAGCAGTGATCTGACAGGGCACGGGGAGCTGTTTTTT. This gives the protein CASSDLTGHGELFF.

This clonotype was counted many times. V is TRBV7-7 and J is TRBJ2-5; D could derive from TRBD1 or TRBD2 (5 bases each). V was clipped by 0 bases and J by 1 base, with 9 bases between them. The CDR3 has 15 residues. Germline-derived CDR1 and CDR2 are SSHAT and FNYEAQ (reference sequence). DNA of the CDR3: TGTGCCAGCAGCTTAGCGGGTGGGGGCCAAGAGACCCAGTACTTC. The encoded protein is CASSLAGGGQETQYF.